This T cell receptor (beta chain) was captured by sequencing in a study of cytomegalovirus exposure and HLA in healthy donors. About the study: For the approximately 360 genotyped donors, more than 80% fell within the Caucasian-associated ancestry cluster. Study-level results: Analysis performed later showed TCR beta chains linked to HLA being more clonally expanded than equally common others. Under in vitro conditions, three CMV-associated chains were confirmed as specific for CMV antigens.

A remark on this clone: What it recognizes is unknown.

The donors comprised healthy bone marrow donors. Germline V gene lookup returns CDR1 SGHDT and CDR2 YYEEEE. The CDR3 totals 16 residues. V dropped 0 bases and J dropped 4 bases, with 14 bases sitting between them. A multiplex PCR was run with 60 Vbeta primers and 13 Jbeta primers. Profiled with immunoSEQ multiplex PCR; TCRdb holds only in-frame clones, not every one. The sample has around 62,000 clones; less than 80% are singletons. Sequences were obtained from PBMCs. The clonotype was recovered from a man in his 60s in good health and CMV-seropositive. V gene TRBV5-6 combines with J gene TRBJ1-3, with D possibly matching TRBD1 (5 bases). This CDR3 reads CASSLGGALIGNTIYF. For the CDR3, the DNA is TGTGCCAGCAGCTTGGGTGGGGCCCTTATAGGAAACACCATATATTTT.